The sequence of this T cell receptor beta chain was determined in a study of post-analysis software for immune sequencing data. Study details: Both relapsing-remitting and secondary progressive multiple sclerosis featured among the disease courses, as did progressive-relapsing multiple sclerosis. Broader study findings: With F measure, samples from one preparation batch clustered together strongly. There were roughly 5 TRBV segments more frequent in patients than controls, and TRBV5-6, TRBV5-1 and TRBV20-1 were among them.

Germline V gene data show CDR1 as DFQATT and CDR2 as SNEGSKA (reference sequence). V shed 5 bases and J 6 bases; nucleotides not matched to a gene: 3. This CDR3 contains 11 residues. Concerning this clonotype: Antigen: not known.

The authors incorporated unique molecular identifiers into the TCR beta cDNA libraries. Hundreds of thousands of cDNA molecules were obtained from 1 to 10 million T cells. TCRdb re-analysed the PCR reads in MiXCR, keeping a single row per CDR3 protein. The sample includes roughly 800,000 distinct CDR3 sequences, 53% of them seen just once. The chain joins TRBV20-1 to TRBJ1-2, with 7 positions matching TRBD1. Sequenced: blood. The receptor comes from a girl aged 10 to 17 with multiple sclerosis. As DNA, the CDR3 is TGCAGTGCTGAGACAGGGAATGGCTACACCTTC. Translating gives CSAETGNGYTF.